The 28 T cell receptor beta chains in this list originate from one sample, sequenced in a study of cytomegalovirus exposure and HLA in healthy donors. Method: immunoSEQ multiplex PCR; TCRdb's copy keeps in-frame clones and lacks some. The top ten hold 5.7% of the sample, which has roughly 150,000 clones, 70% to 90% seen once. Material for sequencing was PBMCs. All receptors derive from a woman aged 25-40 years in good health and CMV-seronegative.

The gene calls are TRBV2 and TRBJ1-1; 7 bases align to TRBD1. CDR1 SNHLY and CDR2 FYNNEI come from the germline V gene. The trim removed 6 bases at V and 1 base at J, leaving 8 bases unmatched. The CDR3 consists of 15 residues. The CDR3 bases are TGTGCCAGCAGGGCCACAGGGGTCCCGAACACTGAAGCTTTCTTT. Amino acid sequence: CASRATGVPNTEAFF.

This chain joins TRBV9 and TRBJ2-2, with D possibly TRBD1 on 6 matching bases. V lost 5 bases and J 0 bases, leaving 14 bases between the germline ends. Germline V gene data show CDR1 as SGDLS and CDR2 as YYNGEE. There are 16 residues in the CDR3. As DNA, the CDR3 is TGTGCCAGCAGGGCGGCAGGGGTAGCGAACACCGGGGAGCTGTTTTTT. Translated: CASRAAGVANTGELFF.

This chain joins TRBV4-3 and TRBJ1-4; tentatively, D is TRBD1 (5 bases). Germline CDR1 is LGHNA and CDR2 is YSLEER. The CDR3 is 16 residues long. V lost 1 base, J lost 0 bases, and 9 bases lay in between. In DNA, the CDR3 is TGCGCCAGCAGCCAAGCGACAGCCACAACTAATGAAAAACTGTTTTTT. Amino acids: CASSQATATTNEKLFF.

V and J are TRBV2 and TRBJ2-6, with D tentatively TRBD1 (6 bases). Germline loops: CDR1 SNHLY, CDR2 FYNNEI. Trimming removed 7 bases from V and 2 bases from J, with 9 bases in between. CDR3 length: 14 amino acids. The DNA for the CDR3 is TGTGCCAGCATTGAGGGGGCTGGGGCCAACGTCCTGACTTTC. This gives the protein CASIEGAGANVLTF.

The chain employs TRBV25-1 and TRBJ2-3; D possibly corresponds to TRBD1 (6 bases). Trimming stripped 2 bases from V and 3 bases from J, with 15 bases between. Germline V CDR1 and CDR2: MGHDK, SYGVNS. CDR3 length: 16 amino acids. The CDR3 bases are TGTGCCAGCAGTGAAATAGGGGGACAACCAACAGATACGCAGTATTTT. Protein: CASSEIGGQPTDTQYF.

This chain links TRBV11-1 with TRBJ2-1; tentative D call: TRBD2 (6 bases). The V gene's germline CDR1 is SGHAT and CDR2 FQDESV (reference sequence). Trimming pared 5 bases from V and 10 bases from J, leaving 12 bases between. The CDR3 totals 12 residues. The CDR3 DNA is TGTGCCAGCAGCGCCGGGGGAGAAGAGCAGTTCTTC. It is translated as CASSAGGEEQFF.

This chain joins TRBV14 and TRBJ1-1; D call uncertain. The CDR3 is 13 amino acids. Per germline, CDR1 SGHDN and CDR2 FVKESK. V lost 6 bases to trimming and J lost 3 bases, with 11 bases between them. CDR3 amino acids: CASRNRGYTEAFF. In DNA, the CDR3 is TGTGCCAGCAGGAACCGGGGTTACACTGAAGCTTTCTTT. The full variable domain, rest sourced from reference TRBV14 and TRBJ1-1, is EAGVTQFPSHSVIEKGQTVTLRCDPISGHDNLYWYRRVMGKEIKFLLHFVKESKQDESGMPNNRFLAERTGGTYSTLKVQPAELEDSGVYFCASRNRGYTEAFFGQGTRLTVV.

CDR3 bases: TGCAGCGTTGAACTGTGGGGGCGGAGGACAGATACGCAGTATTTT. Residues: CSVELWGRRTDTQYF. The rearrangement uses TRBV29-1 and TRBJ2-3; maybe TRBD1 (6 bases). In germline, CDR1 is SQVTM, CDR2 ANQGSEA. V was trimmed by 2 bases and J by 3 bases, leaving 15 bases between them. The CDR3 runs 15 residues.

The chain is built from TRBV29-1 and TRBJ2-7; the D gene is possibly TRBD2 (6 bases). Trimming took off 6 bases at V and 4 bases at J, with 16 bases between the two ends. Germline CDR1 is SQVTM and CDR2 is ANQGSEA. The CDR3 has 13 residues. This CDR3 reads CSVEGGERYEQYF. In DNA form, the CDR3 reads TGCAGCGTGGAGGGAGGTGAGAGGTACGAGCAGTACTTC.

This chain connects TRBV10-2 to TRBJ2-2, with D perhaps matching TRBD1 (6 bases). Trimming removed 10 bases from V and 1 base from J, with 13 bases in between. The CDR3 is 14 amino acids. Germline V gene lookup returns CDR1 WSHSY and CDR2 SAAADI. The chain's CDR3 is CATREGGNTGELFF. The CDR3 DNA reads TGCGCCACCCGGGAAGGGGGGAACACCGGGGAGCTGTTTTTT.

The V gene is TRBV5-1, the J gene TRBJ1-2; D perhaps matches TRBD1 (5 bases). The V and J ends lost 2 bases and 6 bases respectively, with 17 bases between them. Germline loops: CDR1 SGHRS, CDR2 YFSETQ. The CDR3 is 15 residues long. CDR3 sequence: CASSFGAGPPDGYTF. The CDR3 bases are TGCGCCAGCAGCTTTGGGGCAGGGCCCCCGGATGGCTACACCTTC.

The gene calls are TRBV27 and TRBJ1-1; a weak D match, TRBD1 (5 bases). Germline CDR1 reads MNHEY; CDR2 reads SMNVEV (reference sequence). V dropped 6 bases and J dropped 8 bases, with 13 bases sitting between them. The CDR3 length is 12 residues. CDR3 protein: CASSHGGNEAFF. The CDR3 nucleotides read TGTGCCAGCAGCCATGGGGGAAACGAAGCTTTCTTT.

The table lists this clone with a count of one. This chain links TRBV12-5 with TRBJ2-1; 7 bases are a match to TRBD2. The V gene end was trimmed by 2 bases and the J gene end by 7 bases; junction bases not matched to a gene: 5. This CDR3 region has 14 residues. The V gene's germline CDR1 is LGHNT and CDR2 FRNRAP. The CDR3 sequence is CASGLSPGGNEQFF. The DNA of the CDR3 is TGTGCTAGTGGTTTGTCCCCCGGGGGGAATGAGCAGTTCTTC.

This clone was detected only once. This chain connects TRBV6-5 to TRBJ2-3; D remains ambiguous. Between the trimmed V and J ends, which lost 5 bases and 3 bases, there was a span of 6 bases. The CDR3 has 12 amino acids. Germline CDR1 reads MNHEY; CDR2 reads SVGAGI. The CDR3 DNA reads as TGTGCCAGCAGTCCTCATACAGATACGCAGTATTTT. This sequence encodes CASSPHTDTQYF.

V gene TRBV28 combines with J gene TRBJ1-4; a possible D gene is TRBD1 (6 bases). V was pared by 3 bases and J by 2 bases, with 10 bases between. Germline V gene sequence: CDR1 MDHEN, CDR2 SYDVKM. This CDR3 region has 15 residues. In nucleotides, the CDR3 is TGTGCCAGCAGTTTCACAGGGTTGACTAATGAAAAACTGTTTTTT. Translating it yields CASSFTGLTNEKLFF.

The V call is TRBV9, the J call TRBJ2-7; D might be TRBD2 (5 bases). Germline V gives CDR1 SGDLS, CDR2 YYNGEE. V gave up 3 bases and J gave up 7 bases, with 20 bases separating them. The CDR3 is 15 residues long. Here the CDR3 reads CASSDPGNGPEEQYF. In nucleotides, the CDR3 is TGTGCCAGCAGCGATCCGGGGAACGGCCCTGAAGAGCAGTACTTC.

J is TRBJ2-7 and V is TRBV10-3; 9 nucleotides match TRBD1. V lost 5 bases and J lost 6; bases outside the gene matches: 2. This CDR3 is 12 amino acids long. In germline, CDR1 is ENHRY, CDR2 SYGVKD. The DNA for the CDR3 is TGTGCCATCAGTAGGGACAGGGTCGAGCAGTACTTC. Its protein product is CAISRDRVEQYF.

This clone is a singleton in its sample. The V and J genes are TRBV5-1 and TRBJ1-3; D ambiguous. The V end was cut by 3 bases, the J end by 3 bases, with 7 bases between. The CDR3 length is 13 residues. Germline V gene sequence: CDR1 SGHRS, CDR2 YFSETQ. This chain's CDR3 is CASSSGHGNTIYF. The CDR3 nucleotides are TGCGCCAGCAGCTCTGGGCATGGAAACACCATATATTTT.

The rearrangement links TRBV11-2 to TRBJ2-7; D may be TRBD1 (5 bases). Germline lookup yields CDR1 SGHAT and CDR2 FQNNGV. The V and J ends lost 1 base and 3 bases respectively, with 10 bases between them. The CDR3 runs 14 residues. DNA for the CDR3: TGTGCCAGCAGCTTAGTCAGGGCCCACTACGAGCAGTACTTC. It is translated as CASSLVRAHYEQYF.

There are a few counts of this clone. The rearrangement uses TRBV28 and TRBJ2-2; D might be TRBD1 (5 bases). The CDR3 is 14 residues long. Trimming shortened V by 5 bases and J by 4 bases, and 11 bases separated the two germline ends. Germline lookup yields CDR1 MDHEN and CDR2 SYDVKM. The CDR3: CASSTSGATGELFF. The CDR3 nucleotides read TGTGCCAGCAGTACGAGTGGGGCCACCGGGGAGCTGTTTTTT.

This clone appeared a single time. In DNA form, the CDR3 reads TGTGCCAGCAGTGAAATGGAGGGGAGGACCAAAAACATTCAGTACTTC. It specifies CASSEMEGRTKNIQYF. J is TRBJ2-4 and V is TRBV2; D is possibly TRBD2 (6 bases). Germline V gene sequence: CDR1 SNHLY, CDR2 FYNNEI. The CDR3 sequence is 16 residues long. Trimming removed 2 bases from V and 2 bases from J, with 13 bases in between.

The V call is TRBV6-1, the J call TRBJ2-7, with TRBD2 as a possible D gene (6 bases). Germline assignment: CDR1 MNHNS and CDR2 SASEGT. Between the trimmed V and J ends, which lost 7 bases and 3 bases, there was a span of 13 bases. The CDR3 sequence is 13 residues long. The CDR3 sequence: CASTAGIDYEQYF. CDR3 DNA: TGTGCCAGCACGGCGGGGATCGACTACGAGCAGTACTTC.

The DNA for the CDR3 is TGTGCCAGCAGCTTAGGGTTCGGCGTGGAGACCCAGTACTTC. Translation: CASSLGFGVETQYF. This chain links TRBV7-8 with TRBJ2-5; D is undetermined. The germline gives CDR1 SGHVS, CDR2 FQNEAQ. The CDR3 contains 14 residues. V gave up 1 base and J gave up 5 bases, with 11 bases separating them.

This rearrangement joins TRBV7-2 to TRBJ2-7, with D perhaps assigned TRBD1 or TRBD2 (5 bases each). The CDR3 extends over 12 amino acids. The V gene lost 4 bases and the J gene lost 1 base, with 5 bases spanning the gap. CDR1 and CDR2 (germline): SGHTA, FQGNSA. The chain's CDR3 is CASSWGSYEQYF. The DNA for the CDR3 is TGTGCCAGCAGCTGGGGGTCCTACGAGCAGTACTTC.

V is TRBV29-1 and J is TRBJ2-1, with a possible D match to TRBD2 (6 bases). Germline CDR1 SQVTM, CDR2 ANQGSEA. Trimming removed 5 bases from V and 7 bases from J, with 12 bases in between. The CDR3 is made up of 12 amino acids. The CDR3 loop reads CSVSPSGNEQFF. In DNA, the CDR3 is TGCAGCGTTAGTCCAAGCGGGAATGAGCAGTTCTTC.

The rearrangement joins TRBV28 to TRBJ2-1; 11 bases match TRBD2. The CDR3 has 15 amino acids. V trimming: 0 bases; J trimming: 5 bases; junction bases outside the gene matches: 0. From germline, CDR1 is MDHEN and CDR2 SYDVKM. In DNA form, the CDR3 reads TGTGCCAGCAGTTTATGGGGACTAGCGGACAATGAGCAGTTCTTC. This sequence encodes CASSLWGLADNEQFF.

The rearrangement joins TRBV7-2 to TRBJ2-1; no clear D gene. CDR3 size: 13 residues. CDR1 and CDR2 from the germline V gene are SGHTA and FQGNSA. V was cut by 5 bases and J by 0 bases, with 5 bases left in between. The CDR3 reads CASSPSSYNEQFF. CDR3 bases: TGTGCCAGCAGCCCCAGCTCCTACAATGAGCAGTTCTTC.

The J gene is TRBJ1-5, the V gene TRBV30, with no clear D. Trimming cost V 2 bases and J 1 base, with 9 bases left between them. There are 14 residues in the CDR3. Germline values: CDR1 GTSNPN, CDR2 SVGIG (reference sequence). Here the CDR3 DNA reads TGTGCCTGGAGTTCTCTAGGAAGCAATCAGCCCCAGCATTTT. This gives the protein CAWSSLGSNQPQHF.